This T cell receptor beta chain was captured in a study of T cell repertoires in cytomegalovirus infection (dated by TCRdb to between 2017 and 2020). For the study in its entirety: The HLA type of each donor mattered for the analysis, because public TCR beta signatures pointed to carriage of CMV infection along with the matching HLA type. The study at large found these results: Carriers of CMV infection plus the relevant HLA type were discriminated by the cumulative frequency of public TCR beta family members in the study cohort and in an independent roughly 370-donor cohort. The ex vivo response was dominated by HLA-C-restricted CMV-specific TCR beta clonotypes, which also provided the single most frequent clonotype in two of eight donors.

This clonotype has a count of ten or more. Its antigen is currently not known. Base quality data are lacking; no much larger clone is found one base away. The sample was run on an Illumina HiSeq 1500. The raw public data were reprocessed by TCRdb itself: fastp quality trimming at Q25, MiXCR clonotype calling, in-frame beta chains only. Rows are unified per CDR3 protein, each entry keeping the most common DNA and genes. Within this sample are over 200,000 distinct CDR3 sequences, with approximately 13% of them counted one time only. Roughly 8.9% of the sample goes to the ten largest clones. The CDR3 starts with the cysteine, ends with the phenylalanine, and has 14 residues. Only the CDR3 region is kept as DNA, spanning 42 bases read in frame from base 1. The germline ends are 11 bases apart after V is trimmed by 2 bases and J by 4 bases.

Source material: PBMCs. The rearranged chain carries TRBV12-3 or TRBV12-4 and TRBJ1-1, with the identity of the D gene unclear. This receptor was taken from a human donor in good health (CMV status not recorded). Some clones in this sample may be carry-over from other donors' samples. CDR3 sequence: CASSLSMVGTEAFF. The sequenced DNA is TGTGCCAGCAGTTTATCTATGGTTGGCACTGAAGCTTTCTTT.